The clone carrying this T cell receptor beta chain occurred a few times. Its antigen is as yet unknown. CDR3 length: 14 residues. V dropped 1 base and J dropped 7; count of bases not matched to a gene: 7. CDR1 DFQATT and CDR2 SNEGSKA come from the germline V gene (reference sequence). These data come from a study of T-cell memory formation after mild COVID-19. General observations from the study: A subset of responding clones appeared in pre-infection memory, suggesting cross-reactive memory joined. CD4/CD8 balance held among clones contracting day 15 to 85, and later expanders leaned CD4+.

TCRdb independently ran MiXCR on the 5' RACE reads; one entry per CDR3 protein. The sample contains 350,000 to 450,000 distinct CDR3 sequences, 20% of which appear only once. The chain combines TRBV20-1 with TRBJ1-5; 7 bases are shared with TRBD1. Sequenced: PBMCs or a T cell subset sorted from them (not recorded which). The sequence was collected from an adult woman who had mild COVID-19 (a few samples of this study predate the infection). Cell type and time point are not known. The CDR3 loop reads CSARAPTGTQPQHF. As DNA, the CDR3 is TGCAGTGCTAGAGCCCCGACAGGGACGCAGCCCCAGCATTTT.